These 4 T cell receptor beta chains were sequenced from one sample in a study of Tregs in tolerant kidney transplant recipients. Libraries were prepared by immunoSEQ multiplex PCR; TCRdb keeps only in-frame clonotypes and omits some of them. This table holds more than 60,000 clones, about 89% found once. The material was CD4+ T cells from blood, obtained before the transplant. These receptors all come from a human donor who received a combined kidney and bone marrow transplant.

CDR3: CASSPPSGTYYEQYF. CDR3 DNA sequence: TGTGCCAGCTCACCCCCTAGCGGGACTTACTACGAGCAGTACTTC. The chain recombines TRBV18 with TRBJ2-7; 9 positions match TRBD2. The CDR3 contains 15 residues. Per germline, CDR1 KGHSH and CDR2 LQKENI. V was pared by 3 bases and J by 3 bases, with 6 bases of the junction left unmatched.

The rearrangement joins TRBV10-3 to TRBJ1-2; D is unresolved. The germline V gene encodes CDR1 ENHRY and CDR2 SYGVKD. The CDR3 consists of 14 residues. The V end lost 10 bases, the J end lost 0 bases, and 15 bases lay between the germline ends. Written as DNA, the CDR3 is TGTGCCAAAGAAGGACTCGAGGCTAACTATGGCTACACCTTC. It translates to CAKEGLEANYGYTF.

This clone was counted a few times. V is TRBV18 and J is TRBJ2-1; D perhaps matches TRBD1 (7 bases). Trimming stripped 3 bases from V and 0 bases from J, with 9 bases between. CDR1 is KGHSH, CDR2 LQKENI, per germline. The CDR3 length is 15 residues. DNA of the CDR3: TGTGCCAGCTCACCCCAGGGGGGCTCCTACAATGAGCAGTTCTTC. Its protein is CASSPQGGSYNEQFF.

The J gene is TRBJ2-7, the V gene TRBV6-5, with D possibly being TRBD1 (6 bases). V shed 8 bases and J shed 3 bases, with 20 bases lying between them. Per the germline V gene, CDR1 is MNHEY and CDR2 is SVGAGI. The CDR3 is made up of 15 amino acids. In DNA, the CDR3 is TGTGCCAGCGGTCGAACAGGGCATGGGATCTACGAGCAGTACTTC. Translation: CASGRTGHGIYEQYF.